The T cell receptor beta chain under discussion was sequenced for a study of T cell repertoires in cytomegalovirus infection. About the research overall: Use of recently identified HLA-C-restricted and well-studied HLA-B-restricted CMV epitopes was part of the study. Overall study results and limits: Summed frequency of shared TCR beta families picked out CMV carriers who also had the relevant HLA. What dominated the ex vivo response were HLA-C-restricted CMV-specific TCR beta clonotypes.

This clonotype was recorded a few times. Its specificity is not known. Trimming stripped 3 bases from V and 1 base from J, with 10 bases between. The V gene's germline CDR1 is MNHEY and CDR2 SMNVEV (reference sequence). The CDR3 spans 14 residues. MiXCR, applied by TCRdb to the reads, yields one record per CDR3 protein. The data hold about 110,000 distinct CDR3 sequences, with under 30% observed a single time. This chain joins TRBV27 and TRBJ2-7; the D is unclear. The material sequenced was CD8+ T cells from cultured PBMCs, taken from culture after CMV antigen stimulation. This clonotype was sampled from a human donor in good health (CMV status not recorded). Some clones in this sample may be carry-over from other donors' samples. In DNA, the CDR3 is TGTGCCAGCAGTTTGCGCGGACGGTCCTACGAGCAGTACTTC. This codes for CASSLRGRSYEQYF.